These T cell receptor beta chains were read from a single sample in a study of immune evolution from preneoplasia to lung adenocarcinoma. Sequenced by immunoSEQ multiplex PCR; TCRdb stores in-frame clones only, minus some. The sample has about 2,000 clones; roughly 85% are singletons. Sequenced material: FFPE adjacent normal lung tissue. The source is a person aged 70 to 85 with lung adenocarcinoma. The CDR3 runs from the conserved cysteine through the conserved F or W. The D gene is left open where the match is weak. Only some rows state a clone size, as once, few, many or a class for expanded clones.

j_call | clone_size | v_call | d_call | cdr3_nt | cdr3_aa
TRBJ1-1 | NA | TRBV5-4 | NA | TGTGCCAGCAGCCGGCCTGGGGGGCGGACTGAAGCTTTCTTT | CASSRPGGRTEAFF
TRBJ2-2 | NA | TRBV7-9 | NA | TGTGCCAGCAGCTTATATGGCAGGGCAAACACCGGGGAGCTGTTTTTT | CASSLYGRANTGELFF
TRBJ1-3 | NA | TRBV7-9 | NA | TGTGCCAGCAGCTTAGCCCAGGCTGGAAACACCATATATTTT | CASSLAQAGNTIYF
TRBJ1-2 | few | TRBV14 | TRBD1 | TGTGCCAGCAGCCAAAATCCGGACAGGGCTAACTATGGCTACACCTTC | CASSQNPDRANYGYTF
TRBJ1-1 | NA | TRBV28 | NA | TGTGCCAGCAGCATTAATGGCGGCACTGAAGCTTTCTTT | CASSINGGTEAFF
TRBJ1-5 | NA | TRBV15 | NA | TGTGCCACCAGCAGAGATCCGGGGGGGGGCCGGCCCCAGCATTTT | CATSRDPGGGRPQHF